These 10 T cell receptor beta chains originate from one sample sequenced in a study of cytomegalovirus exposure and HLA in healthy donors (dated by TCRdb to about 2017). Libraries were built with the immunoSEQ multiplex PCR assay. For the multiplex PCR, a mixture combining 60 forward primers for TCR Vbeta segments and 13 reverse primers for TCR Jbeta segments was used. TCRdb provides this immuneACCESS table in a form limited to in-frame rearrangements. Some clones are lacking; in checked studies, under half of them reflect an unresolved V gene, and why the rest are absent is not known. The sample contains about 160,000 clones, approximately 80% of them found a single time. The ten largest clones take up less than 4.5% of the sample. Sequenced: PBMCs. The receptor source for this set is a man aged 30 to 39 in good health and CMV-seropositive.

The chain has TRBV10-3 and TRBJ1-1, with D maybe TRBD1 (5 bases). The germline V and J ends were trimmed by 10 bases and 6 bases, with 15 bases remaining between them. The CDR3 runs 12 residues. Germline values: CDR1 ENHRY, CDR2 SYGVKD. This CDR3 is CATSGDGAEAFF. CDR3 bases: TGTGCCACCTCGGGGGACGGGGCTGAAGCTTTCTTT.

The gene calls are TRBV5-5 and TRBJ2-7, with a weak D call TRBD1 (5 bases). Trimming shortened V by 7 bases and J by 5 bases, and 13 bases separated the two germline ends. CDR3 length equals 12 residues. Germline CDR1 reads SGHKS; CDR2 reads YYEKEE (reference sequence). The DNA for the CDR3 is TGTGCCAGCGTTCAGGGCAATAACGAGCAGTACTTC. Its protein is CASVQGNNEQYF.

This clone has a count of ten or more. The chain uses TRBV19 and TRBJ1-1, with D tentatively TRBD1 (5 bases). The germline CDR1 and CDR2 sequences are LNHDA and SQIVND (reference sequence). The CDR3 is made up of 17 amino acids. V was shortened by 2 bases and J by 7 bases, with 23 bases between the two germline ends. This CDR3 is CASSISGTAGSWNEAFF. CDR3 in DNA: TGTGCCAGTAGTATAAGCGGGACCGCGGGGTCGTGGAATGAAGCTTTCTTT. Filled out from reference TRBV19 and TRBJ1-1, the complete variable domain reads DGGITQSPKYLFRKEGQNVTLSCEQNLNHDAMYWYRQDPGQGLRLIYYSQIVNDFQKGDIAEGYSVSREKKESFPLTVTSAQKNPTAFYLCASSISGTAGSWNEAFFGQGTRLTVV.

The chain combines TRBV28 with TRBJ1-4, with TRBD1 matching 9 bases. The V and J ends lost 6 bases and 0 bases, in that order; junction bases with no gene match: 8. Per the germline V gene, CDR1 is MDHEN and CDR2 is SYDVKM. CDR3 length: 17 amino acids. The CDR3 DNA follows: TGTGCCAGCAGCCCGGACAGGGGACCTGCAACTAATGAAAAACTGTTTTTT. Residues: CASSPDRGPATNEKLFF. Looking up the rest from reference TRBV28 and TRBJ1-4 gives the full variable domain: DVKVTQSSRYLVKRTGEKVFLECVQDMDHENMFWYRQDPGLGLRLIYFSYDVKMKEKGDIPEGYSVSREKKERFSLILESASTNQTSMYLCASSPDRGPATNEKLFFGSGTQLSVL.

V is TRBV5-1 and J is TRBJ2-1; 8 bases map to TRBD2. In germline, CDR1 is SGHRS, CDR2 YFSETQ. Trimming took 0 bases from V and 2 from J; bases not matched to a gene: 1. The CDR3 has 15 residues. The DNA of the CDR3 is TGCGCCAGCAGCTTGGCCGGGGGGGCCTACAATGAGCAGTTCTTC. This encodes CASSLAGGAYNEQFF.

The chain couples TRBV27 to TRBJ2-5; D is perhaps TRBD2 (7 bases). The CDR3 runs to 16 residues. V lost 2 bases and J 1 base, leaving 14 bases between the germline ends. In germline, CDR1 is MNHEY, CDR2 SMNVEV (reference sequence). CDR3 amino acids: CASSLRARGAQETQYF. The CDR3 coding sequence is TGTGCCAGCAGTTTAAGGGCTCGGGGGGCCCAAGAGACCCAGTACTTC.

The V gene is TRBV29-1, the J gene TRBJ2-1; 9 bases match TRBD1. V trimming: 6 bases; J trimming: 9 bases; junction bases outside the gene matches: 9. Germline CDR1 is SQVTM and CDR2 is ANQGSEA. The length of the CDR3 is 13 residues. DNA for the CDR3: TGCAGCGTGGGACAGGGAGGACACGGTGAGCAGTTCTTC. It encodes CSVGQGGHGEQFF.

The chain carries TRBV29-1 and TRBJ2-5, with 14 bases aligning to TRBD2. The CDR3 totals 14 residues. Germline V gene data show CDR1 as SQVTM and CDR2 as ANQGSEA. The CDR3 region has the DNA TGCAGTGCTTCCGGGACTAGCGGGGGTGAGACCCAGTACTTC. Amino acid sequence: CSASGTSGGETQYF.

A single count supports this clone. The rearrangement links TRBV6-5 to TRBJ2-7, with a tentative D call TRBD2 (6 bases). V gave up 5 bases and J gave up 3 bases, with 11 bases separating them. This CDR3 spans 13 amino acids. Germline CDR1 and CDR2: MNHEY and SVGAGI. In nucleotides, the CDR3 is TGTGCCAGCAGTCCGTGGCGGGGCTACGAGCAGTACTTC. This sequence encodes CASSPWRGYEQYF.

This chain connects TRBV2 to TRBJ2-2; D perhaps matches TRBD1 (6 bases). Deletions cut 7 bases from V and 6 bases from J, with 15 bases between. The CDR3 is made up of 14 amino acids. CDR1 is SNHLY, CDR2 FYNNEI, per germline. The CDR3 region is CASKGQPSAGELFF. The CDR3 DNA reads TGTGCCAGCAAAGGACAGCCTTCCGCCGGGGAGCTGTTTTTT. The entire variable domain, with the rest obtained from reference TRBV2 and TRBJ2-2, is as follows: EPEVTQTPSHQVTQMGQEVILRCVPISNHLYFYWYRQILGQKVEFLVSFYNNEISEKSEIFDDQFSVERPDGSNFTLKIRSTKLEDSAMYFCASKGQPSAGELFFGEGSRLTVL.